A single sample gave rise to the 22 T cell receptor beta chains below, sequenced in a study of long-term antiretroviral therapy in people with HIV (dated 2022 in TCRdb). The immunoSEQ hsTCRB v3.0 assay was used at survey level resolution for TRB variable region sequencing. In its TCRdb copy, this immuneACCESS table keeps in-frame sequences only and misses some clones. Where compared with another copy, unresolved V genes explain less than half of these, and the others have no known cause. This sample is represented by over 15,000 clones; 80% to 90% of them were singletons. Clones ranked in the top ten supply roughly 9.3% of the sample. The sample was unsorted PBMCs, taken 4.2 years after starting antiretroviral therapy. All receptors derive from a man aged 50 or older with HIV.

The CDR3 loop reads CASSPQSSYNSPLHF. The CDR3 coding sequence is TGCGCCAGCAGTCCGCAGAGCTCCTATAATTCACCCCTCCACTTT. The rearrangement uses TRBV10-2 and TRBJ1-6, with no clear D. This CDR3 is 15 amino acids long. Between the trimmed V and J ends, which lost 5 bases and 0 bases, there was a span of 8 bases. Germline V gene sequence: CDR1 WSHSY, CDR2 SAAADI.

This chain joins TRBV5-6 and TRBJ1-6; D remains unclear. The CDR3 is 15 amino acids. Trimming stripped 4 bases from V and 4 bases from J, with 12 bases between. Per germline, CDR1 SGHDT and CDR2 YYEEEE. This CDR3 is CASSNDTEYNSPLHF. The CDR3 DNA reads as TGTGCCAGCAGCAACGACACGGAATATAATTCACCCCTCCACTTT.

The chain carries TRBV9 and TRBJ2-3; D not certain. Trimming cost V 0 bases and J 0 bases, with 2 bases left between them. CDR1 and CDR2 from the germline V gene are SGDLS and YYNGEE. This CDR3 comprises 13 residues. CDR3 residues: CASSVASTDTQYF. CDR3 bases: TGTGCCAGCAGCGTAGCTAGCACAGATACGCAGTATTTT.

V usage is TRBV30 and J usage is TRBJ1-1, with TRBD1 as a possible D gene (6 bases). V was clipped by 5 bases and J by 5 bases, with 15 bases between them. The CDR3 consists of 13 residues. Per germline, CDR1 GTSNPN and CDR2 SVGIG (reference sequence). CDR3 residues: CAWGARGTTEAFF. CDR3 in DNA: TGTGCCTGGGGGGCCAGGGGAACAACTGAAGCTTTCTTT.

This rearrangement joins TRBV6-5 to TRBJ2-3; perhaps TRBD1 as D (5 bases). The V end lost 0 bases, the J end lost 5 bases, and 12 bases lay between the germline ends. The CDR3 sequence is 15 residues long. CDR1 and CDR2 (germline): MNHEY, SVGAGI. DNA for the CDR3: TGTGCCAGCAGTTACTCGCGGACAACGGGAGATACGCAGTATTTT. Its translation is CASSYSRTTGDTQYF.

The chain couples TRBV7-8 to TRBJ2-7; 14 positions match TRBD2. The trim removed 5 bases at V and 0 bases at J, leaving 6 bases unmatched. There are 17 residues in the CDR3. CDR1 and CDR2 (germline): SGHVS, FQNEAQ. This CDR3 reads CASSIGLAGGNSYEQYF. DNA of the CDR3: TGTGCCAGCAGCATCGGACTAGCGGGGGGTAACTCCTACGAGCAGTACTTC.

This clone is medium-sized by share. The sample holds other DNA sequences that translate to the same CDR3. The chain is built from TRBV28 and TRBJ1-1; D unresolved. Trimming removed 6 bases from V and 1 base from J, with 9 bases in between. Germline CDR1 and CDR2: MDHEN and SYDVKM. The CDR3 is 13 amino acids. The CDR3, as DNA: TGTGCCAGCAGCCGGACGGGGAACACTGAAGCTTTCTTT. It yields the protein CASSRTGNTEAFF. Full variable domain (rest looked up from reference TRBV28 and TRBJ1-1): DVKVTQSSRYLVKRTGEKVFLECVQDMDHENMFWYRQDPGLGLRLIYFSYDVKMKEKGDIPEGYSVSREKKERFSLILESASTNQTSMYLCASSRTGNTEAFFGQGTRLTVV.

The rearrangement links TRBV10-1 to TRBJ2-7, with D unclear. Per germline, CDR1 WNHNN and CDR2 SYGVQD (reference sequence). Trimming left V 2 bases short and J 1 base short, with 6 bases between. The CDR3 has 13 amino acids. This chain's CDR3 is CASSEGESYEQYF. The DNA of the CDR3 is TGCGCCAGCAGTGAGGGCGAGTCCTACGAGCAGTACTTC.

The V and J genes are TRBV19 and TRBJ1-1, with D tentatively TRBD1 (6 bases). The CDR3 covers 14 residues. The germline V and J ends were trimmed by 4 bases and 3 bases, with 12 bases remaining between them. Germline CDR1 and CDR2: LNHDA and SQIVND (reference sequence). The CDR3 loop reads CASSRQVWDTEAFF. CDR3 DNA: TGTGCCAGTAGTAGACAGGTTTGGGACACTGAAGCTTTCTTT.

The chain carries TRBV27 and TRBJ1-1; TRBD1 might be the D (6 bases). Germline V gene lookup returns CDR1 MNHEY and CDR2 SMNVEV (reference sequence). Trimming pared 1 base from V and 1 base from J, leaving 7 bases between. The CDR3 is 14 residues long. CDR3 amino acids: CASSLLGGNTEAFF. The CDR3 bases are TGTGCCAGCAGTTTATTAGGGGGGAACACTGAAGCTTTCTTT.

V is TRBV12-5 and J is TRBJ2-1, with TRBD2 matching over 11 bases. CDR1 is LGHNT, CDR2 FRNRAP, per germline. V lost 7 bases, J lost 4 bases, and 15 bases stayed unmatched. CDR3 length equals 18 residues. The CDR3, as DNA: TGTGCTAGTGCCCCTGGTACTAGCGGGGGCTCACCTTACAATGAGCAGTTCTTC. Its protein product is CASAPGTSGGSPYNEQFF. Based on the CDR3 plus reference TRBV12-5 and TRBJ2-1, the full variable domain is DARVTQTPRHKVTEMGQEVTMRCQPILGHNTVFWYRQTMMQGLELLAYFRNRAPLDDSGMPKDRFSAEMPDATLATLKIQPSEPRDSAVYFCASAPGTSGGSPYNEQFFGPGTRLTVL.

The J gene is TRBJ1-4, the V gene TRBV5-1; 9 nucleotides match TRBD1. V shed 2 bases, J shed 2 bases, and the junction held 1 base outside the gene matches. The germline CDR1 and CDR2 sequences are SGHRS and YFSETQ. CDR3 length: 15 amino acids. The CDR3 loop reads CASSLQGATNEKLFF. The CDR3 DNA is TGCGCCAGCAGCTTACAGGGGGCTACTAATGAAAAACTGTTTTTT.

Written as DNA, the CDR3 is TGTGCCTGGAGTCCAGGGTCTGGGGCCAACGTCCTGACTTTC. This translates into CAWSPGSGANVLTF. The gene calls are TRBV30 and TRBJ2-6, with D possibly being TRBD1 (5 bases). V was clipped by 2 bases and J by 1 base, with 6 bases between them. CDR1 and CDR2 (germline): GTSNPN, SVGIG (reference sequence). The CDR3 covers 14 residues.

The chain uses TRBV29-1 and TRBJ2-3; D is uncertain. This CDR3 is built from 11 residues. Germline V lookup: CDR1 SQVTM, CDR2 ANQGSEA. The V end lost 5 bases, the J end lost 5 bases, and 8 bases lay between the germline ends. DNA of the CDR3: TGCAGCGTTAAGGTGGGAGATACGCAGTATTTT. As protein: CSVKVGDTQYF.

This chain links TRBV7-9 with TRBJ2-7; 9 bases fit TRBD2. The CDR3 extends over 16 amino acids. The germline CDR1 and CDR2 sequences are SEHNR and FQNEAQ (reference sequence). J was trimmed by 5 bases and V by 4 bases; bases with no gene match: 12. The chain's CDR3 is CASSYSSGGLPHEQYF. The DNA of the CDR3 is TGTGCCAGCAGCTACAGTAGCGGGGGACTTCCCCACGAGCAGTACTTC.

This clone was found once. The chain couples TRBV29-1 to TRBJ1-5; no clear D gene. V lost 4 bases and J 2 bases, leaving 12 bases between the germline ends. The length of the CDR3 is 14 residues. Per germline, CDR1 SQVTM and CDR2 ANQGSEA. CDR3: CSVVLWHGNQPQHF. The DNA of the CDR3 is TGCAGCGTTGTCCTTTGGCACGGCAATCAGCCCCAGCATTTT.

This chain joins TRBV25-1 and TRBJ2-7; a weak D match, TRBD1 (6 bases). Trimming took off 7 bases at V and 3 bases at J, with 10 bases between the two ends. CDR1 and CDR2 (germline): MGHDK, SYGVNS. This CDR3 is built from 12 residues. CDR3 protein: CASNTGNYEQYF. Here the CDR3 DNA reads TGTGCCAGCAATACAGGGAACTACGAGCAGTACTTC.

The genes are TRBV7-7 and TRBJ2-2, with D possibly TRBD1 on 5 matching bases. Germline CDR1 is SSHAT and CDR2 is FNYEAQ (reference sequence). V lost 5 bases, J lost 2 bases, and 15 bases lay in between. The CDR3 has 16 residues. CDR3 loop: CASSLDKGRNTGELFF. The CDR3 bases are TGTGCCAGCAGCCTGGATAAGGGGCGCAACACCGGGGAGCTGTTTTTT.

This clone was recorded only once. V is TRBV5-1 and J is TRBJ2-1; TRBD2 matches 9 bases. The CDR3 extends over 15 amino acids. CDR1 is SGHRS, CDR2 YFSETQ, per germline. V lost 1 base, J lost 7 bases, and 6 bases stayed unmatched. The CDR3 bases are TGCGCCAGCAGCTTGATGGCGGGGGGGCAGAATGAGCAGTTCTTC. Residues: CASSLMAGGQNEQFF.

The V call is TRBV11-2, the J call TRBJ1-2; the D gene is possibly TRBD1 (5 bases). Germline values: CDR1 SGHAT, CDR2 FQNNGV. V was trimmed by 0 bases and J by 8 bases, leaving 16 bases between them. CDR3 length: 15 amino acids. Here the CDR3 DNA reads TGTGCCAGCAGCTTAGAGGTACGGGGGGTTAGAGGCTACACCTTC. Translation: CASSLEVRGVRGYTF.

This clone has a single count. This chain links TRBV18 with TRBJ2-3; D is unresolved. The CDR3 has 13 amino acids. V was trimmed by 2 bases and J by 3 bases, leaving 6 bases between them. Germline loops: CDR1 KGHSH, CDR2 LQKENI. The CDR3, as DNA: TGTGCCAGCTCACCAAAAGGGACAGATACGCAGTATTTT. Amino acid sequence: CASSPKGTDTQYF.

This clone was recorded once. The rearrangement uses TRBV6-5 and TRBJ2-1; 10 nucleotides line up with TRBD2. Germline CDR1 MNHEY, CDR2 SVGAGI. This CDR3 contains 15 residues. After removal of 5 bases from V and 10 bases from J, the junction contained 11 bases not matched to a gene. For the CDR3, the DNA is TGTGCCAGCAGTCCCGGGAGCGGGGGGGCAGGGGAGCAGTTCTTC. It encodes CASSPGSGGAGEQFF.